The T cell receptor beta chain under discussion was sequenced for a study of OX40 agonist ivuxolimab in advanced cancers. In the study overall: Ivuxolimab, which patients received intravenously every 2 weeks, was dosed at 0.01 to 10 mg/kg. A history of anti-PD-1, anti-PD-L1 or anti-CTLA-4 therapy was acceptable, and roughly 40% had some.

Turning to this clone: No antigen is known for it.

Sequenced by immunoSEQ multiplex PCR; TCRdb stores in-frame clones only, minus some. Of about 88,000 clones listed, around 85% are singletons. Study findings and constraints: Nonresponders, in some cases, also had low normalized T-cell clonal expansion.

J lost 6 bases, V lost 8 bases, and 13 bases had no gene match. This CDR3 is 14 amino acids long. Germline V gives CDR1 SGHRS, CDR2 YFSETQ. This sample comprised CD4+ or CD8+ T cells sorted from blood, obtained in a trial of the OX40 agonist ivuxolimab. This sequence originates from an adult with an advanced solid tumor such as melanoma, head and neck, liver or kidney cancer. The chain employs TRBV5-1 and TRBJ1-2; TRBD1 matches at 7 bases. CDR3 sequence reads: CASQTGIPLDGYTF. The CDR3 region has the DNA TGCGCCAGTCAGACAGGGATCCCCTTGGATGGCTACACCTTC.